This T cell receptor (beta chain) was sequenced for a study of T cells after yellow fever vaccination. Points from the study as a whole: Post-booster reappearance was seen for most primary-vaccination clones (just over 95% CD4, around 89% CD8). Overlap between CD4 and CD8 compartments was detected for a small share of clonotypes.

This clonotype was seen a single time. Its antigen remains unidentified. Template switching with 5'RACE generated the TCR cDNA and added a universal primer site and UMIs. TCRdb reanalysed the 5' RACE reads using MiXCR and keeps one entry per CDR3 protein. The sample holds just under 600,000 distinct CDR3 sequences; approximately 13% are singletons and the top ten take around 15%. Trimming shortened V by 4 bases and J by 1 base, and 11 bases separated the two germline ends. This CDR3 is built from 15 residues. Germline V lookup: CDR1 SGHDN, CDR2 FVKESK. V gene TRBV14 combines with J gene TRBJ1-3; D unclear. This clonotype was obtained from a man younger than 45 who received the YFV17D yellow fever vaccine. The source was PBMCs, collected on the day of the yellow fever booster vaccination. Written as DNA, the CDR3 is TGTGCCAGCAGCCGTGGGGATCTATCTGGAAACACCATATATTTT. This encodes CASSRGDLSGNTIYF.